Listed below are T cell receptor beta chains from one sample, sequenced in a study of cytomegalovirus exposure and HLA in healthy donors. This table comes from immunoSEQ multiplex PCR, and its TCRdb copy is limited to in-frame clones, with some not included. The repertoire consists of tens of thousands of clones, with about 80% occurring once and the leading ten covering 1.2% to 1.5%. What was sequenced was PBMCs. These receptor sequences come from a male donor in good health and CMV-seronegative. CDR3s include the opening cysteine and the closing phenylalanine or tryptophan. Fields, in order: V gene, J gene, CDR3 protein.

TRBV11-3	TRBJ2-3	CASSLVYTGVETDTQYF
TRBV27	TRBJ2-7	CASSFRGRVYEQYF
TRBV11-2	TRBJ1-1	CASGRQENTEAFF
TRBV19	TRBJ2-3	CASYKGGTDTQYF
TRBV7-8	TRBJ1-1	CASSSGVLNTEAFF
TRBV28	TRBJ2-7	CASRGLTYEQYF
TRBV9	TRBJ1-1	CASSVGEEAFF
TRBV4-1	TRBJ1-1	CASSQPGFEAFF
TRBV28	TRBJ1-3	CASSPTSGKFSGNTIYF
TRBV5-6	TRBJ2-1	CASSLDLGAQSYNEQFF
TRBV7-3	NA	CASSLRGGDQETQYF
TRBV28	TRBJ2-2	CAIGRDRPNTGELFF
TRBV6-6	TRBJ1-4	CASSLENRELFF
TRBV9	TRBJ1-2	CASSVGSSGNYGYTF
TRBV21-1	TRBJ2-1	CASSQKTPDRANSFQFF
TRBV6-5	TRBJ1-2	CASSLTGNGYTF